A single sample is the source of the 11 T cell receptor beta chains below, sequenced in a study of shared clonotypes between healthy human individuals. Assay: immunoSEQ multiplex PCR; the TCRdb copy retains only in-frame clones and omits some. The sample yields 950,000 to 1,100,000 clones, about 80% seen once. Input material: memory CD4+ T cells from PBMCs. The sample's subset: CD45RA-negative fraction. The receptor source for this set is a man aged 18 to 29 in good health. Some clones in this sample may be carry-over from other donors' samples.

This chain uses TRBV5-1 with TRBJ2-3, with D hard to call. CDR1 and CDR2 (germline): SGHRS, YFSETQ. The CDR3 has 12 residues. Trimming took 3 bases from V and 6 from J, leaving 8 bases between them. The CDR3 nucleotides are TGCGCCAGCAGCTCCAGACTGGATACGCAGTATTTT. This gives the protein CASSSRLDTQYF.

This chain uses TRBV18 with TRBJ2-7; 12 bases are shared with TRBD1. The CDR3 covers 14 residues. V lost 5 bases to trimming and J lost 6 bases; unmatched junction nucleotides: 5. From germline, CDR1 is KGHSH and CDR2 LQKENI. This chain's CDR3 is CASSMGQGASEQYF. DNA for the CDR3: TGTGCCAGCTCAATGGGACAGGGGGCGTCCGAGCAGTACTTC.

Notes on this clone: This is likely an artifact of a read error, given a far larger clone one base away. The same CDR3 can be traced to other DNA sequences in this sample. V gene TRBV5-4 combines with J gene TRBJ2-3; D unclear. The germline CDR1 and CDR2 sequences are SGHNT and YYREEE (reference sequence). Deletions cut 1 base from V and 6 bases from J, with 6 bases between. This CDR3 region has 12 residues. Written as DNA, the CDR3 is TGTGCCAGCAGCTTGAGCGCGGATACGCAGTATTTT. Translation: CASSLSADTQYF.

The CDR3 nucleotides are TGTGCCAGCAGCGTCGGGGACAGGGGCCCTTGGTATCAAGAGACCCAGTACTTC. As protein: CASSVGDRGPWYQETQYF. The chain uses TRBV9 and TRBJ2-5; 10 bases agree with TRBD1. V shed 2 bases, J shed 2 bases, and the junction held 12 bases outside the gene matches. Germline V gene sequence: CDR1 SGDLS, CDR2 YYNGEE. There are 18 residues in the CDR3.

The chain combines TRBV7-6 with TRBJ2-5, with 8 bases identical to TRBD2. Looked up from germline, CDR1 is SGHVS and CDR2 is FNYEAQ. Trimming cost V 3 bases and J 5 bases; bases outside gene matches: 2. The CDR3 spans 13 residues. CDR3 loop: CASSFREGETQYF. CDR3 nucleotide sequence: TGTGCCAGCAGCTTCCGGGAGGGGGAGACCCAGTACTTC. Using reference TRBV7-6 and TRBJ2-5 for the parts outside the CDR3, the full variable domain is GAGVSQSPRYKVTKRGQDVALRCDPISGHVSLYWYRQALGQGPEFLTYFNYEAQQDKSGLPNDRFSAERPEGSISTLTIQRTEQRDSAMYRCASSFREGETQYFGPGTRLLVL.

J is TRBJ2-1 and V is TRBV28; D unresolved. This CDR3 comprises 12 residues. Trimming stripped 6 bases from V and 2 bases from J, with 5 bases between. Germline V gene sequence: CDR1 MDHEN, CDR2 SYDVKM. This chain's CDR3 is CASRRAYNEQFF. CDR3 coding DNA: TGTGCCAGCAGAAGGGCCTACAATGAGCAGTTCTTC.

Worth noting for this clone: The junction shows a germline mismatch at one end, possibly a read error. The DNA of the CDR3 is TGTGCCAGCAGTTACGGGGCAGGCGGTTCACCCCTCCGCTTT. Residues: CASSYGAGGSPLRF. The chain uses TRBV6-6 and TRBJ1-6; D may be TRBD1 (5 bases). The CDR3 has 14 amino acids. CDR1 is MNHNY, CDR2 SVGAGI, per germline (reference sequence).

The J gene is TRBJ1-2, the V gene TRBV15; D unclear. The V and J ends lost 0 bases and 1 base respectively, with 12 bases between them. Germline V gene sequence: CDR1 LNHNV, CDR2 YYDKDF (reference sequence). The CDR3 totals 16 residues. CDR3 in amino acids: CATSREIGRLNYGYTF. CDR3 in DNA: TGTGCCACCAGCAGAGAGATCGGCAGGCTTAACTATGGCTACACCTTC.

This sequence joins TRBV5-1 and TRBJ1-5; D gene ambiguous. Trimming took 0 bases from V and 4 from J, leaving 5 bases between them. The CDR3 has 13 residues. From germline, CDR1 is SGHRS and CDR2 YFSETQ. CDR3 in DNA: TGCGCCAGCAGCTTGGAGATAAATCAGCCCCAGCATTTT. As protein: CASSLEINQPQHF.

This chain uses TRBV6-1 with TRBJ1-2; 7 bases are shared with TRBD1. V dropped 3 bases and J dropped 0; count of bases not matched to a gene: 4. CDR3 length equals 15 residues. Germline V CDR1 and CDR2: MNHNS, SASEGT. This CDR3 is CASSEGGQTNYGYTF. DNA for the CDR3: TGTGCCAGCAGTGAGGGGGGACAGACTAACTATGGCTACACCTTC.

The CDR3 coding sequence is TGTGCCAGCTCAATCGCAGGGGGCGGCTATGGCTACACCTTC. Translated: CASSIAGGGYGYTF. The rearrangement joins TRBV18 to TRBJ1-2; 8 nucleotides align to TRBD1. Looked up from germline, CDR1 is KGHSH and CDR2 is LQKENI. Trimming cost V 5 bases and J 4 bases; bases outside gene matches: 6. CDR3 size: 14 residues.